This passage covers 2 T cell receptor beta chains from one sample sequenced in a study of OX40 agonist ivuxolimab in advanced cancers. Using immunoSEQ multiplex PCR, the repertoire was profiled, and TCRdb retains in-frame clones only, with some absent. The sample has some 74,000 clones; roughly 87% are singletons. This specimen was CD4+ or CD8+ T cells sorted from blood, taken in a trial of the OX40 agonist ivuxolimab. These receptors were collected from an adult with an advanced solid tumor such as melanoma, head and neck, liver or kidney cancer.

The CDR3 bases are TGCGCCAGCAGCTTGACGAACACTGAAGCTTTCTTT. Translated: CASSLTNTEAFF. This chain links TRBV5-1 with TRBJ1-1; no firm D call. V lost 1 base, J lost 1 base, and 2 bases lay in between. This CDR3 comprises 12 residues. The germline V gene encodes CDR1 SGHRS and CDR2 YFSETQ. The full variable domain, rest sourced from reference TRBV5-1 and TRBJ1-1, is KAGVTQTPRYLIKTRGQQVTLSCSPISGHRSVSWYQQTPGQGLQFLFEYFSETQRNKGNFPGRFSGRQFSNSRSEMNVSTLELGDSALYLCASSLTNTEAFFGQGTRLTVV.

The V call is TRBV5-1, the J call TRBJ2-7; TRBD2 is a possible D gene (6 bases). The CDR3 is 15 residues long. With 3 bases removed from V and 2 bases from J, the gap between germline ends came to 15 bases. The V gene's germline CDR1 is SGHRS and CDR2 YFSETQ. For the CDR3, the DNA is TGCGCCAGCAGCTGGGGGGACCGTCGTCCCTACGAGCAGTACTTC. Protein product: CASSWGDRRPYEQYF.